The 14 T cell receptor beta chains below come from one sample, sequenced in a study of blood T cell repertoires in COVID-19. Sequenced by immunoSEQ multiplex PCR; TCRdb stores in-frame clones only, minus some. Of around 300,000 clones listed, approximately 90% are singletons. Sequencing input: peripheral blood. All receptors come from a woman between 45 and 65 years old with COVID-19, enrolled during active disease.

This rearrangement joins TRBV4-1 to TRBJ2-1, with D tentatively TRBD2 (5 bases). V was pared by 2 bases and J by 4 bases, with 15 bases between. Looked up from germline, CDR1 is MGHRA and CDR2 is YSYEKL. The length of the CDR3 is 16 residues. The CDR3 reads CASSQSGRRIYNEQFF. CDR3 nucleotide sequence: TGCGCCAGCAGCCAAAGCGGCAGGCGAATATACAATGAGCAGTTCTTC.

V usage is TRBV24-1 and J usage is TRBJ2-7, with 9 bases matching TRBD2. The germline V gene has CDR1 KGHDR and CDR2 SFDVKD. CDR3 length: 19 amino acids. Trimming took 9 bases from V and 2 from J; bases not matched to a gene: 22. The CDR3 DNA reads TGTGCCACCCCCCCCGAGCGGGTGTCTACAGCGGGAGGTACCTACGAGCAGTACTTC. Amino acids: CATPPERVSTAGGTYEQYF.

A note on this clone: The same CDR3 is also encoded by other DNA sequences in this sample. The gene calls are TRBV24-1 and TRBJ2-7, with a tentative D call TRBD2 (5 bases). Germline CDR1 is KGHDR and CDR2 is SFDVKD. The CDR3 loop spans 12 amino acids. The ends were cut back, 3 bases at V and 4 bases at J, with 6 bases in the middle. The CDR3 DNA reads TGTGCCACCAGTGATCCGGGGTACGAGCAGTACTTC. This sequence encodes CATSDPGYEQYF.

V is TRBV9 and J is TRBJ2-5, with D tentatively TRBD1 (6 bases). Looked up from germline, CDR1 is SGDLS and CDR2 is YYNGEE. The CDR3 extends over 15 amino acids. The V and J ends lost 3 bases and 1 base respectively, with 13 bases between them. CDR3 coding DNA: TGTGCCAGCAGCGAGAACAGGGTTGGCCAAGAGACCCAGTACTTC. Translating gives CASSENRVGQETQYF.

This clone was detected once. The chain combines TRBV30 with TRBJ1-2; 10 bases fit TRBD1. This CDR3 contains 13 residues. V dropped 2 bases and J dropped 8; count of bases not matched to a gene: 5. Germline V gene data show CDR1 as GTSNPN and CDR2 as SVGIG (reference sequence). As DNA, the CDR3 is TGTGCCTGGAGTACGACAGGGGGCGGGGGCTACACCTTC. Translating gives CAWSTTGGGGYTF.

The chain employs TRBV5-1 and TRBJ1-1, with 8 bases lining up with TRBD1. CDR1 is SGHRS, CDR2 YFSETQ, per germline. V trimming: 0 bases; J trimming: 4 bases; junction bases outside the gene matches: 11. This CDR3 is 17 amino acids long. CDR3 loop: CASSLAWQGAPLTEAFF. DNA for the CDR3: TGCGCCAGCAGCTTGGCCTGGCAGGGGGCTCCCCTCACTGAAGCTTTCTTT.

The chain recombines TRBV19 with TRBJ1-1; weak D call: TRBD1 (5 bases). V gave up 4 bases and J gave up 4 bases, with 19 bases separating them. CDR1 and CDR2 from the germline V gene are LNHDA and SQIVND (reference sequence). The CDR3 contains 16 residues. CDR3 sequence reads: CASSSPRGGLVTEAFF. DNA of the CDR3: TGTGCCAGTAGTAGCCCTCGCGGGGGTCTCGTCACTGAAGCTTTCTTT.

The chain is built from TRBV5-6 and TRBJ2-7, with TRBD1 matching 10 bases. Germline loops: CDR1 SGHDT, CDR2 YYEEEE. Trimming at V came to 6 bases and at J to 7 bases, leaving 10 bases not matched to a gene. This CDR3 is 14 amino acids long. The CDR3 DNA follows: TGTGCCAGCACCACTACCGACAGGGGGCTAGAGCAGTACTTC. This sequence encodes CASTTTDRGLEQYF.

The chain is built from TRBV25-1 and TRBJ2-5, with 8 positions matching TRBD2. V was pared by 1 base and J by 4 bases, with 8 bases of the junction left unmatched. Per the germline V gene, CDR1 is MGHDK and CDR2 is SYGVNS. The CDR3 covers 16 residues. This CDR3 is CASSELSGGKTETQYF. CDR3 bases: TGTGCCAGCAGTGAATTGAGCGGGGGTAAGACAGAGACCCAGTACTTC.

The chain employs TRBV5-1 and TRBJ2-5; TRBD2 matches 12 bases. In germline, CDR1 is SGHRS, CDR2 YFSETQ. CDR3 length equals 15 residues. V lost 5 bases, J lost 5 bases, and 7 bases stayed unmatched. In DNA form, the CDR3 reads TGCGCCAGCAGTTTCGGACTAGCGGGAATGGAGACCCAGTACTTC. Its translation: CASSFGLAGMETQYF.

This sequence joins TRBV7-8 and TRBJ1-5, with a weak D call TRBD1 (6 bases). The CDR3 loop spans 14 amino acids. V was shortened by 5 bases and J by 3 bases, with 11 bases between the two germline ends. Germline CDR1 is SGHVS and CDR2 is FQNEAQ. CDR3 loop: CASSEDRTNQPQHF. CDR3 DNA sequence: TGTGCCAGCAGCGAAGACAGGACCAATCAGCCCCAGCATTTT.

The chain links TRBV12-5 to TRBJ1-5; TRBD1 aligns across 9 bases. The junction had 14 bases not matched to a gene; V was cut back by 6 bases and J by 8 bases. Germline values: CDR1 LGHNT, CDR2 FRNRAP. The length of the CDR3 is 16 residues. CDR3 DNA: TGTGCTAGTGGGCAGGGACAGGGCCTCACCATGGAGCCCCAGCATTTT. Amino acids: CASGQGQGLTMEPQHF.

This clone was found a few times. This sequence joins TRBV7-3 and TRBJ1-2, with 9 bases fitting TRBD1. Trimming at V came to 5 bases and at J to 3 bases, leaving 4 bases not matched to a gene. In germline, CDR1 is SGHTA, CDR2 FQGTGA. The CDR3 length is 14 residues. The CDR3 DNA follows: TGTGCCAGCAGCCCCACAGGGGGCGACTATGGCTACACCTTC. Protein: CASSPTGGDYGYTF.

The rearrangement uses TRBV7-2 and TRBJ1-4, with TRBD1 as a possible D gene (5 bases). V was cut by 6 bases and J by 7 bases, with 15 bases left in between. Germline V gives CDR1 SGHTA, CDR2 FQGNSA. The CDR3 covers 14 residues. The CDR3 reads CASRPTAGGEKLFF. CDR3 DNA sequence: TGTGCCAGCAGGCCCACAGCGGGGGGTGAAAAACTGTTTTTT.